This entry describes one T cell receptor beta chain. The sample comes from a study of blood T cell repertoires in COVID-19. Cohort placement rested on clinical history that participants reported themselves. This CDR3 contains 17 residues. Germline trimming cut 1 base from V and 4 bases from J; bases unmatched to any gene: 8. CDR1 and CDR2 from the germline V gene are LGHDT and YNNKEL (reference sequence). Source study methods: Estimation of nucleated cell counts was performed using reference gene primer amplification. Clones were read by immunoSEQ multiplex PCR, and TCRdb kept only the in-frame ones, dropping some. Clone size and V and J calls were adopted from that table, with D and trimming inferred from the DNA. The table has 150,000 to 200,000 clones, 85% to 90% seen once.

V usage is TRBV3-1 (or the pseudogene TRBV3-2) and J usage is TRBJ2-3; TRBD2 matches at 10 bases. The sequence was collected from a woman aged 35 to 49 with acute COVID-19. Sequenced: PBMCs or T cells enriched from blood (not recorded which). The DNA for the CDR3 is TGTGCCAGCAGCCAAGCGCTAGCGGGAGTGAGAGCAGATACGCAGTATTTT. Protein: CASSQALAGVRADTQYF.